This T cell receptor (beta chain) was observed in a study of blood T cell repertoires in COVID-19. Study overall: Samples of COVID-19 (acute and convalescent) were obtained from the United States, Italy and Spain. In each case, the material was cDNA or gDNA derived from T cells, B-cell-depleted T cells, or PBMCs.

TCRdb keeps only in-frame clones here, not all; method: immunoSEQ multiplex PCR. The sample holds around 65,000 clones, roughly 90% seen once. This TCR was recovered from a human donor in a cohort sampled during active COVID-19. Material for sequencing was peripheral blood.

The CDR3 nucleotides are TGCGCCAGCAGTCAAGACAGCGAGCAGTACTTC. Its protein is CASSQDSEQYF. This chain connects TRBV23-1 to TRBJ2-7; TRBD1 might be the D (5 bases). TRBV23-1 counts as an open reading frame of uncertain function. With 2 bases removed from V and 6 bases from J, the gap between germline ends came to 5 bases. This CDR3 spans 11 amino acids.